The rows below give T cell receptor beta chains drawn from one sample of a study of blood T cell repertoires in COVID-19. Sequencing was performed with immunoSEQ multiplex PCR; in TCRdb, only in-frame clones are kept and a portion is missing. Of fewer than 40,000 clones in the sample, 90% to 95% were seen once. The sample consisted of peripheral blood. These receptors all stem from a human donor in a cohort sampled during active COVID-19. CDR3s include the opening cysteine and the closing phenylalanine or tryptophan. A D gene is named only where the DNA matches it firmly. Size is omitted from some rows. Given values are once, few, many or a class for expanded clones.

J | D | V | size | CDR3 | DNA
TRBJ1-2 | . | TRBV28 | . | CASTSIRVSYGYTF | TGTGCCAGCACTTCAATCCGGGTTAGCTATGGCTACACCTTC
TRBJ1-1 | . | TRBV6-5 | . | CASSYRGRQYTEAFF | TGTGCCAGCAGTTACCGTGGGAGGCAATACACTGAAGCTTTCTTT
TRBJ1-1 | TRBD1 | TRBV5-1 | . | CASSLGQGTNTEAFF | TGCGCCAGCAGCTTAGGACAGGGGACGAACACTGAAGCTTTCTTT
TRBJ1-5 | . | TRBV27 | once | CASREAGQVFNQPQHF | TGTGCCAGCAGGGAGGCCGGGCAAGTATTCAATCAGCCCCAGCATTTT
TRBJ2-3 | TRBD1 | TRBV10-3 | . | CAINPQGGQGTDTQYF | TGTGCCATCAACCCCCAAGGGGGACAGGGGACAGATACGCAGTATTTT
TRBJ1-4 | . | TRBV10-3 | . | CAISGRADEKLFF | TGTGCCATCAGTGGCAGGGCCGATGAAAAACTGTTTTTT
TRBJ2-3 | TRBD2 | TRBV20-1 | . | CSASTGGRSADTQYF | TGCAGTGCTAGTACGGGCGGGAGGAGTGCAGATACGCAGTATTTT
TRBJ2-3 | . | TRBV6-2/TRBV6-3 | . | CASSPPPDRPDTQYF | TGTGCCAGCAGCCCGCCCCCGGACAGACCAGATACGCAGTATTTT
TRBJ1-6 | . | TRBV12-3/TRBV12-4 | . | CASSTGYSPLHF | TGTGCCAGCAGTACAGGTTACTCACCCCTCCACTTT
TRBJ1-3 | . | TRBV2 | . | CASRGTFSGNTIYF | TGTGCCAGCAGGGGGACTTTCTCTGGAAACACCATATATTTT
TRBJ1-5 | . | TRBV5-8 | . | CASSLGPYSNQPQHF | TGTGCCAGCAGCCTGGGGCCTTATAGCAATCAGCCCCAGCATTTT
TRBJ2-1 | . | TRBV7-3 | few | CASSLWGGNSYNEQFF | TGTGCCAGCAGCTTATGGGGCGGGAACTCCTACAATGAGCAGTTCTTC
TRBJ2-1 | . | TRBV7-3 | . | CASSFGGSHEQFF | TGTGCCAGCAGCTTCGGAGGGAGCCATGAGCAGTTCTTC
TRBJ1-4 | TRBD1 | TRBV18 | . | CASSLTGGANEKLFF | TGTGCCAGCTCACTGACAGGGGGTGCTAATGAAAAACTGTTTTTT
TRBJ2-2 | TRBD2 | TRBV2 | . | CASSEAIAGVGWELFF | TGTGCCAGCAGTGAGGCGATAGCGGGAGTAGGCTGGGAGCTGTTTTTT
TRBJ2-7 | TRBD2 | TRBV29-1 | once | CSVGVAGGTYEQYF | TGCAGCGTGGGGGTAGCGGGAGGAACCTACGAGCAGTACTTC
TRBJ2-2 | . | TRBV18 | . | CASSPVRNTGELFF | TGTGCCAGCTCACCAGTTAGGAACACCGGGGAGCTGTTTTTT
TRBJ2-5 | TRBD2 | TRBV29-1 | . | CSVPWASGGETQYF | TGCAGCGTCCCCTGGGCTAGCGGGGGAGAGACCCAGTACTTC
TRBJ2-1 | . | TRBV6-4 | . | CASSGGHEQFF | TGTGCCAGCAGTGGGGGCCATGAGCAGTTCTTC
TRBJ1-1 | . | TRBV28 | . | CASSSILRTEAFF | TGTGCCAGCAGTTCTATACTGAGGACTGAAGCTTTCTTT
TRBJ1-1 | TRBD1 | TRBV7-8 | . | CASRPSRGLSTEAFF | TGTGCCAGCAGACCCAGCAGGGGGCTGAGCACTGAAGCTTTCTTT
TRBJ2-7 | TRBD2 | TRBV30 | . | CAWHSGIDIYEQYF | TGTGCCTGGCATAGCGGGATTGATATTTACGAGCAGTACTTC
TRBJ2-7 | . | TRBV12-3/TRBV12-4 | . | CASSSDSYEQYF | TGTGCCAGCAGTAGCGACTCCTACGAGCAGTACTTC
TRBJ2-6 | . | TRBV6-2/TRBV6-3 | . | CASSYRGGTGANVLTF | TGTGCCAGCAGTTACAGGGGTGGAACTGGGGCCAACGTCCTGACTTTC
TRBJ2-3 | . | TRBV27 | . | CASSFSSGSTDTQYF | TGTGCCAGCAGTTTCTCGAGCGGAAGCACAGATACGCAGTATTTT
TRBJ2-3 | . | TRBV7-2 | once | CASSLRQSTDTQYF | TGTGCCAGCAGCTTAAGACAGAGCACAGATACGCAGTATTTT
TRBJ2-2 | TRBD1 | TRBV5-4 | . | CASSPGQSNTGELFF | TGTGCCAGCAGCCCGGGACAGAGTAACACCGGGGAGCTGTTTTTT
TRBJ2-7 | . | TRBV27 | . | CASSSTVEQYF | TGTGCCAGCAGCTCTACGGTCGAGCAGTACTTC
TRBJ1-5 | TRBD1 | TRBV5-8 | . | CASSIGRGTGNQPQHF | TGTGCCAGCAGCATTGGTCGAGGGACAGGTAATCAGCCCCAGCATTTT
TRBJ2-5 | . | TRBV18 | . | CASSPPSGWETQYF | TGTGCCAGCTCACCCCCGTCGGGTTGGGAGACCCAGTACTTC
TRBJ2-1 | . | TRBV7-9 | . | CASSLPSAGSYNEQFF | TGTGCCAGCAGCTTACCATCCGCGGGGTCCTACAATGAGCAGTTCTTC
TRBJ2-5 | TRBD2 | TRBV11-2 | . | CASSLGSGTTGETQYF | TGTGCCAGCAGCTTGGGTAGCGGGACCACCGGGGAGACCCAGTACTTC
TRBJ2-7 | . | TRBV29-1 | . | CSAGMGHPYEQYF | TGCAGCGCAGGAATGGGACATCCCTACGAGCAGTACTTC
TRBJ2-6 | TRBD1 | TRBV6-2/TRBV6-3 | few | CASSYSGQGYSGANVLTF | TGTGCCAGCAGTTACTCTGGACAGGGGTACTCTGGGGCCAACGTCCTGACTTTC
TRBJ2-7 | . | TRBV29-1 | . | CSVAGTSYEQYF | TGCAGCGTTGCAGGGACTTCCTATGAGCAGTACTTC
TRBJ2-1 | TRBD2 | TRBV4-2 | few | CASSQDEAAGGFNEQFF | TGTGCCAGCAGCCAAGATGAGGCAGCGGGAGGATTTAATGAGCAGTTCTTC
TRBJ2-2 | TRBD2 | TRBV4-2 | few | CASSRVGRFDTGELFF | TGTGCCAGCAGCCGGGTCGGGAGGTTTGACACCGGGGAGCTGTTTTTT
TRBJ2-1 | TRBD2 | TRBV19 | medium-sized | CASSYPTSGQTYNEQFF | TGTGCCAGTAGCTATCCTACTAGCGGGCAAACCTACAATGAGCAGTTCTTC
TRBJ2-2 | . | TRBV5-1 | . | CASSLEAGYRGELFF | TGCGCCAGCAGTTTGGAGGCCGGGTATAGGGGGGAGCTGTTTTTT
TRBJ1-1 | TRBD1 | TRBV18 | . | CASSQPDRATEAFF | TGTGCCAGCTCACAACCTGACAGGGCTACTGAAGCTTTCTTT
TRBJ1-5 | . | TRBV3-1/TRBV3-2 | . | CASSQGRNQPQHF | TGTGCCAGCAGCCAAGGGAGGAATCAGCCCCAGCATTTT
TRBJ2-3 | . | TRBV19 | . | CASSTDREADTQYF | TGTGCCAGTAGTACCGACAGGGAGGCAGATACGCAGTATTTT
TRBJ2-7 | . | TRBV7-8 | . | CASSLAGHAYEQYF | TGTGCCAGCAGCTTGGCAGGGCATGCCTACGAGCAGTACTTC
TRBJ1-2 | TRBD1 | TRBV6-5 | . | CASSYSGQGNGYTF | TGTGCCAGCAGTTACTCCGGACAGGGTAATGGCTACACCTTC
TRBJ2-7 | . | TRBV4-3 | . | CASSQDLGASGEQYF | TGCGCCAGCAGCCAAGATCTGGGGGCATCGGGAGAGCAGTACTTC
TRBJ1-1 | TRBD1 | TRBV7-9 | . | CASSPGQATEAFF | TGTGCCAGCAGCCCGGGACAGGCCACTGAAGCTTTCTTT
TRBJ2-7 | . | TRBV7-2 | . | CASSLDGGTSYEQYF | TGTGCCAGCAGCTTAGACGGCGGAACCTCCTACGAGCAGTACTTC